This TCR beta chain was sequenced during a study of Graves' ophthalmopathy and Graves' hyperthyroidism (dated by TCRdb to between 2018 and 2020). A note on the overall study: Peripheral blood was collected at initial diagnosis, before any treatment. Once sampling was done, hyperthyroidism patients were given methimazole at a starting dose of 30 mg daily, while ophthalmopathy patients were given high-dose intravenous methylprednisolone. In roughly 6 hyperthyroidism patients, the T-cell repertoires found in thyroid tissue were compared with those found in blood. An independent validation cohort was composed of 18 hyperthyroidism patients and around 16 patients who later progressed from hyperthyroidism to ophthalmopathy. In total, approximately 130 blood samples were TCR-sequenced: some 40 ophthalmopathy, some 80 hyperthyroidism and roughly 17 hyperthyroidism-to-ophthalmopathy patients. TCR beta repertoire signatures were used to distinguish Graves' ophthalmopathy from Graves' hyperthyroidism and to predict progression to ophthalmopathy. The 100 discovery patients were randomly divided into training and test sets at a 7:3 ratio. To explore V-J signatures that separate ophthalmopathy from hyperthyroidism, a discovery set of about a hundred patients was enrolled, consisting of 40 to 45 with ophthalmopathy and approximately 57 with stable hyperthyroidism. On the study overall, not on this receptor specifically: Ophthalmopathy was separated from stable hyperthyroidism by the 13-signature model with 85% to 90% sensitivity and roughly 82% specificity in cross-validation and with 80%/75% in the test set. In validation, the model predicted ophthalmopathy progression with over 60% sensitivity and 72% to 80% specificity; around twelve predicted patients were CT-confirmed with GO in a median of about 6.1 months. Sample size was not statistically predetermined, and group allocation was not concealed from the investigators. Most of the expanded thyroid clonotypes with a frequency above 0.001 were also detected in blood, and it was suggested that the thyroid immune response may be reflected by blood repertoires.

Stable hyperthyroidism was defined as no progression to ophthalmopathy within 18 months of follow-up. Hyperthyroidism patients were newly diagnosed, were aged 18 to 65 years, and had a disease duration under 2 months. Patients were excluded if they had other autoimmune diseases, uncontrolled infections, pregnancy or lactation. Clinical symptoms, serum thyroxine, TRAb, thyroid ultrasound and orbital computed tomography were used for diagnosis. PBMCs were isolated from approximately 10 ml of fresh peripheral blood by Ficoll-Paque density gradient centrifugation. Trizol reagent was used to extract the total RNA, and its quality was then checked on an Agilent 2100 Bioanalyzer. TCR beta CDR3 regions were amplified from RNA transcripts for repertoire sequencing. HTBI primers and the Qiagen OneStep RT-PCR kit were used in a first-round RT-PCR, which was followed by a second-round multiplex PCR, size selection and purification. Libraries were sequenced paired-end with 100 bp reads on an Illumina HiSeq2000. In the authors' own workflow: SOAPnuke was used to process the reads, throwing out any read that had adapters, had uncalled bases, had a mean Phred below 15, or lacked an exact constant-primer or identifier match. COPE v1.2.5 was used to merge the high-quality paired reads. Clonotypes were defined as unique nucleotide sequences and were aligned to IMGT TRB V, D and J references using MiTCR v1.1. Only V-J combinations with frequency above 0.0001 were analysed, covering around 99% of repertoires. A TCR clonal expansion and chaos score per V-J combination was defined as the ratio of F50 clonal expansion to chaos observed in the TCRdist matrix. Welch's t-statistics and random forest were used to narrow the features down to 13 V-J combinations, which were then fed into a naive Bayes classifier. Thyroid-blood repertoire similarity was quantified with the Morisita-Horn index. The public reads were quality trimmed at Q25 with fastp and then assembled into clones with MiXCR by TCRdb, keeping productive beta chains. Every CDR3 protein is listed once, alongside the most common genes and DNA of its rows. The V and J calls and clone size are TCRdb's, not the authors'. The sample contains about 400,000 distinct CDR3 sequences, under 25% of them found a single time. The leading ten clones occupy roughly 3.2% of the sample.

The CDR3 runs 15 amino acids, cysteine and phenylalanine included. This entry keeps only the CDR3 DNA: 45 bases, framed from base 1. V and J lose 7 bases and 6 bases, and a span of 18 bases separates them. CDR1 and CDR2 were assigned from the germline V gene as KGHDR and SFDVKD. This clonotype was counted at least ten times. Its antigen has not been determined. Base qualities are not provided; no much larger clone lies one nucleotide away. The sequenced sample consisted of peripheral blood. This clonotype was obtained from a young woman with stable Graves' hyperthyroidism. Donor details come from another sample of the same person, matched by shared clones. The chain is made from TRBV24-1 and TRBJ1-5, with a weak D call of TRBD1 (6 bases match). The sequenced DNA is TGTGCCACCAGGGGGGACATAGAATATGGTCAGCCCCAGCATTTT. Its protein reads: CATRGDIEYGQPQHF.